There are many counts of the clone carrying this T cell receptor beta chain. The antigen remains undetermined. CDR3 size: 13 residues. This sample was included in a study of T-cell reconstitution after alpha-beta-depleted transplantation in children. Unique molecular identifiers were incorporated into the prepared TCRbeta library. TCRdb re-called the PCR reads through MiXCR, storing one row per CDR3 protein. The data hold roughly 45,000 distinct CDR3 sequences, with about 9% observed a single time. Study-wide results and caveats: Newly produced T cells mostly accounted for T-cell counts and diversity one year post-transplant. Roughly two months post-transplant, alpha-beta T cells reportedly originated from several hundred graft clones that had expanded.

This chain uses TRBV21-1 with TRBJ2-3; the D call TRBD2 from the table was never checked on the DNA. TRBV21-1 is reported as a pseudogene. This TCR was recovered from a male patient aged 2 to 10 who had a stem cell transplant for chronic granulomatous disease, so the T cells may come from the graft donor. The source was PBMCs, mostly from graft donor cells, collected 60 days after TCRalphabeta/CD19-depleted stem cell transplant. The CDR3 loop is CASSVGPLDTQYF. The CDR3 coding sequence is TGTGCCAGCAGCGTGGGCCCTTTGGATACGCAGTATTTT.